This T cell receptor (beta chain) was retrieved from a study of CD8+CD57+ T cells in acquired aplastic anemia. Across the study: The study obtained an average of around 2.9 ug of DNA from sorted CD4+ and CD8+ cells. CD4+ cell libraries from healthy donors averaged roughly 10 million reads. General study results and limits: Almost 30 shared CD8+ CDR3s appeared highly expressed within patients' immunodominant clones. Patients were compared with controls for CD8+ Simpson's diversity, and no significant difference emerged.

V lost 0 bases and J lost 7; bases outside the gene matches: 7. The CDR3 spans 16 residues. From germline, CDR1 is ENHRY and CDR2 SYGVKD. This clonotype was counted many times. Its antigen is not identified. Profiles of TCR beta VDJ and CDR3 were generated from a genomic DNA template. MiXCR was run by TCRdb on the reads, yielding one entry per CDR3 protein. The sample yields some 200,000 distinct CDR3 sequences, over 60% seen once. The sample consisted of sorted CD4+, CD8+, or CD8+CD57+ T cells (not recorded which) from PBMCs. V and J are TRBV10-3 and TRBJ2-7, with 12 bases matching TRBD2. This clonotype originated in a human donor in good health. The CDR3 protein is CAISESGLAGSGEQYF. In DNA, the CDR3 is TGTGCCATCAGTGAGTCGGGACTAGCGGGTTCGGGTGAGCAGTACTTC.